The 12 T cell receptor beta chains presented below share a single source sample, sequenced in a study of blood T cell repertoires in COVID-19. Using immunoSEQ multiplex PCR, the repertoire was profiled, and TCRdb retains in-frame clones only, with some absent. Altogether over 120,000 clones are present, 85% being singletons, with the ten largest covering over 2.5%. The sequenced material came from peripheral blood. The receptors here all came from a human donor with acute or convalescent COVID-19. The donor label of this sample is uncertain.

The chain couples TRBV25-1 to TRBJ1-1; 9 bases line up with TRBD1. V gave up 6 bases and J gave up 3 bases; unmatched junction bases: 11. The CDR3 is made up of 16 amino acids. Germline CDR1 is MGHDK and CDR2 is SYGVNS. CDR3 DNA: TGTGCCAGCAGACCCGGGACAGGGTCTTCTTACACTGAAGCTTTCTTT. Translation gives CASRPGTGSSYTEAFF.

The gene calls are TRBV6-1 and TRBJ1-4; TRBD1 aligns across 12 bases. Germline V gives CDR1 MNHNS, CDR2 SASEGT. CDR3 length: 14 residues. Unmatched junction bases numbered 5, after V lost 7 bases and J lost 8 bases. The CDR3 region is CASTWDRGREKLFF. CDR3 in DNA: TGTGCCAGCACCTGGGACAGGGGGCGCGAAAAACTGTTTTTT.

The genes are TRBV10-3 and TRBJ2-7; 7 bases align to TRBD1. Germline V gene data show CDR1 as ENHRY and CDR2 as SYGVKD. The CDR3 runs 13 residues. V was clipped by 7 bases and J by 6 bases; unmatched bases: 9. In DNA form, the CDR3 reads TGTGCCATCACTCCGGGACAGTCTTCCGAGCAGTACTTC. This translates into CAITPGQSSEQYF.

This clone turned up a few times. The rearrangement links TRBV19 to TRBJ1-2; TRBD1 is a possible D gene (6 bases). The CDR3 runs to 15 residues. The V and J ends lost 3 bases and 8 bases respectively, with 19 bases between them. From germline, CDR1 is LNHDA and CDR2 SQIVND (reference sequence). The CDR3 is CASSITDSFDTGYTF. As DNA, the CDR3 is TGTGCCAGTAGTATCACGGACAGCTTCGATACAGGCTACACCTTC.

In DNA form, the CDR3 reads TGTGCCAGCTCACCGACAGAGGCGCCCTCACCCCTCCACTTT. Translating gives CASSPTEAPSPLHF. The chain links TRBV18 to TRBJ1-6, with D perhaps TRBD1 (5 bases). The length of the CDR3 is 14 residues. Germline V gene data show CDR1 as KGHSH and CDR2 as LQKENI. V was cut by 3 bases and J by 10 bases, with 13 bases left in between.

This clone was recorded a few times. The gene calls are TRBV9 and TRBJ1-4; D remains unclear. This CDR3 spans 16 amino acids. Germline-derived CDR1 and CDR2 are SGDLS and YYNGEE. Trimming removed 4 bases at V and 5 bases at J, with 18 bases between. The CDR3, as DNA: TGTGCCAGCAGCTCAGATTCCAGATTATACAATGAAAAACTGTTTTTT. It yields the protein CASSSDSRLYNEKLFF.

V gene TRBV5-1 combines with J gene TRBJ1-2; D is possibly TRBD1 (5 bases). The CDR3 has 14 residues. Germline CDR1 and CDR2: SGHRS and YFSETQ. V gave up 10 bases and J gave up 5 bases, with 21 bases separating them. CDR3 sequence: CASGQGQNSYGYTF. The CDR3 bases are TGCGCCTCAGGTCAGGGCCAAAACTCATATGGCTACACCTTC.

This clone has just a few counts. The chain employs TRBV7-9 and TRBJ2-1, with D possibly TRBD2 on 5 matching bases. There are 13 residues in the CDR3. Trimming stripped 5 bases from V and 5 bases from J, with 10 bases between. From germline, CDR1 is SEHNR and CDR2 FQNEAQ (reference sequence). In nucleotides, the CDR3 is TGTGCCAGCAGCCGGGGAATAAACAATGAGCAGTTCTTC. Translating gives CASSRGINNEQFF.

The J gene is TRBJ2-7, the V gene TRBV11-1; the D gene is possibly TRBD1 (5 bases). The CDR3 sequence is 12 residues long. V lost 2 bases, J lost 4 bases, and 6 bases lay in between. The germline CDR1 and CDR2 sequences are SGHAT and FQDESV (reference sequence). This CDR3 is CASSLQGYEQYV. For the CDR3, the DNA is TGTGCCAGCAGCTTACAGGGTTACGAGCAGTACGTC.

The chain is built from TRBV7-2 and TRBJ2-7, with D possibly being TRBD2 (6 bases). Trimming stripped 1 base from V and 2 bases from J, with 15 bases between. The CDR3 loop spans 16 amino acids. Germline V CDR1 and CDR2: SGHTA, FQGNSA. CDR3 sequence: CASSLEAGRKAYEQYF. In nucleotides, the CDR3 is TGTGCCAGCAGCTTAGAGGCAGGGAGGAAGGCCTACGAGCAGTACTTC.

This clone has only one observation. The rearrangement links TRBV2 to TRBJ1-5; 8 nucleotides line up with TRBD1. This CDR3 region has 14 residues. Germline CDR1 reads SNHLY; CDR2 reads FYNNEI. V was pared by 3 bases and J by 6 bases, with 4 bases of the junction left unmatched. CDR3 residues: CASSEYRGTQPQHF. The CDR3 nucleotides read TGTGCCAGCAGTGAGTACAGGGGGACTCAGCCCCAGCATTTT.

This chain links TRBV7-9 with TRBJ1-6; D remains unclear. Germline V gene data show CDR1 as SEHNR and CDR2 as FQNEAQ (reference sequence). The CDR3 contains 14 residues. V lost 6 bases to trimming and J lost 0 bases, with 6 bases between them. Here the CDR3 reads CASSGSSYNSPLHF. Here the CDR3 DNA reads TGTGCCAGCAGTGGGAGCTCCTATAATTCACCCCTCCACTTT.